The clone carrying this T cell receptor (beta chain) was seen repeatedly, ten times or more. Its antigen is still unknown. Source material for PBMCs was around 10 ml fresh peripheral blood. The sample belongs to a study of T cells in Graves' hyperthyroidism and ophthalmopathy. The CDR3 is made up of 16 amino acids. CDR1 MNHNS and CDR2 SASEGT come from the germline V gene. The J segment lost 6 bases and the V segment lost 2 bases, leaving 7 bases of the junction unmatched. Amplified TCR beta CDR3 regions came from RNA transcripts. Primed by the HTBI set, a first-round RT-PCR was run on the TCR CDR3. One entry per CDR3 protein results from TCRdb running MiXCR on the multiplex PCR reads. Here the sample spans roughly 250,000 distinct CDR3 sequences, about 17% being singletons. General observations from the study: Blood also carried most thyroid clonotypes expanded above 0.001.

The chain recombines TRBV6-1 with TRBJ2-2; 9 bases fit TRBD2. The specimen was blood. The sequence was collected from a woman aged 18-29 years with Graves' ophthalmopathy. The CDR3 sequence: CASSEYASGASGELFF. In DNA form, the CDR3 reads TGTGCCAGCAGTGAATATGCTAGCGGGGCATCCGGGGAGCTGTTTTTT.